Listed here are 25 T cell receptor beta chains from one sample, sequenced in a study of blood T cell repertoires in COVID-19. Sequenced by immunoSEQ multiplex PCR; TCRdb stores in-frame clones only, minus some. The repertoire holds approximately 220,000 clones, with roughly 89% as singletons. Sequences were obtained from PBMCs or T cells enriched from blood (not recorded which). The source of these receptors is a woman aged 40 to 49 with acute COVID-19.

Here the CDR3 DNA reads TGTGCCAGTAATCGAAGGCAGAACAGCCTCAATCAGCCCCAGCATTTT. This sequence encodes CASNRRQNSLNQPQHF. This chain links TRBV19 with TRBJ1-5; D ambiguous. The V end was cut by 7 bases, the J end by 3 bases, with 19 bases between. Germline V CDR1 and CDR2: LNHDA, SQIVND (reference sequence). The CDR3 loop spans 16 amino acids.

The J gene is TRBJ2-1, the V gene TRBV15; TRBD2 agrees at 14 bases. The CDR3 is 16 residues long. Per the germline V gene, CDR1 is LNHNV and CDR2 is YYDKDF (reference sequence). Unmatched junction bases numbered 10, after V lost 0 bases and J lost 15 bases. CDR3 DNA: TGTGCCACCAGCAGAGAGGGACTAGCGGGGGCGGCGCGGCTGTTCTTC. Amino acids: CATSREGLAGAARLFF.

The CDR3 region has the DNA TGTGCCATCAGGTCACGGGGGATGAACACTGAAGCTTTCTTT. Translated: CAIRSRGMNTEAFF. The chain has TRBV10-3 and TRBJ1-1; weak D call: TRBD1 (5 bases). Germline values: CDR1 ENHRY, CDR2 SYGVKD. Trimming stripped 6 bases from V and 0 bases from J, with 11 bases between. The CDR3 totals 14 residues.

The chain has TRBV11-2 and TRBJ2-1, with D unclear. CDR3 size: 12 residues. Deletions cut 5 bases from V and 3 bases from J, with 5 bases between. Germline V gene lookup returns CDR1 SGHAT and CDR2 FQNNGV. The CDR3 DNA reads as TGTGCCAGCAGCCATAGCTACAATGAGCAGTTCTTC. Translated, it gives CASSHSYNEQFF.

The chain links TRBV6-5 to TRBJ1-6, with D tentatively TRBD1 (5 bases). The CDR3 has 13 amino acids. V was pared by 10 bases and J by 8 bases, with 15 bases between. Germline V gives CDR1 MNHEY, CDR2 SVGAGI. The CDR3 is CATWGGTDSPLHF. The CDR3 DNA reads as TGTGCCACGTGGGGGGGGACGGATTCACCCCTCCACTTT.

The chain uses TRBV27 and TRBJ2-7; TRBD2 is a possible D gene (5 bases). The CDR3 is 15 residues long. V was shortened by 6 bases and J by 3 bases, with 18 bases between the two germline ends. The germline gives CDR1 MNHEY, CDR2 SMNVEV (reference sequence). The CDR3 DNA sequence: TGTGCCAGCAGCCCAGGACTGGAAGGATACTACGAGCAGTACTTC. Its translation: CASSPGLEGYYEQYF.

This chain uses TRBV6-2 or TRBV6-3 with TRBJ2-6; TRBD2 is a possible D gene (5 bases). There are 16 residues in the CDR3. CDR1 is MNHEY, CDR2 SVGEGT, per germline. Deletions cut 5 bases from V and 0 bases from J, with 11 bases between. CDR3 region: CASSTSEGSGANVLTF. In nucleotides, the CDR3 is TGTGCCAGCAGTACCAGCGAGGGCTCTGGGGCCAACGTCCTGACTTTC.

The chain couples TRBV27 to TRBJ1-5, with 7 bases that match TRBD1. Germline assignment: CDR1 MNHEY and CDR2 SMNVEV (reference sequence). This CDR3 is 16 amino acids long. V gave up 2 bases and J gave up 3 bases; unmatched junction bases: 7. The CDR3 loop is CASSLKPGGNNQPQHF. The CDR3 region has the DNA TGTGCCAGCAGTTTAAAGCCAGGGGGAAACAATCAGCCCCAGCATTTT.

This rearrangement joins TRBV3-1 (or the pseudogene TRBV3-2) to TRBJ2-5, with 9 bases that match TRBD2. The V and J ends lost 7 bases and 4 bases, in that order; junction bases with no gene match: 10. The CDR3 is 15 residues long. Germline V gene data show CDR1 as LGHDT and CDR2 as YNNKEL (reference sequence). DNA of the CDR3: TGTGCCAGCACCGGGAGCGGGAGGCCCCCAGAGACCCAGTACTTC. Amino acids: CASTGSGRPPETQYF.

The chain has TRBV24-1 and TRBJ1-1; possibly TRBD1 for D (5 bases). Germline V lookup: CDR1 KGHDR, CDR2 SFDVKD. Trimming removed 4 bases at V and 0 bases at J, with 11 bases between. The CDR3 has 15 amino acids. CDR3 coding DNA: TGTGCCACCAGTGACCACAGGAACATGAACACTGAAGCTTTCTTT. The encoded protein is CATSDHRNMNTEAFF.

V gene TRBV7-2 combines with J gene TRBJ2-7, with 11 positions matching TRBD2. This CDR3 is 14 amino acids long. Germline CDR1 and CDR2: SGHTA and FQGNSA. Unmatched junction bases numbered 7, after V lost 9 bases and J lost 3 bases. CDR3 bases: TGTGCCAGTAAACTAGCGGGGGCGGGCTACGAGCAGTACTTC. This codes for CASKLAGAGYEQYF.

This clone was detected only a few times. V is TRBV7-9 and J is TRBJ2-1; no clear D gene. V was trimmed by 4 bases and J by 10 bases, leaving 14 bases between them. CDR3 length: 13 amino acids. The V gene's germline CDR1 is SEHNR and CDR2 FQNEAQ (reference sequence). DNA for the CDR3: TGTGCCAGCAGCTCCCTATTATCGCGGGAGCAGTTCTTC. It specifies CASSSLLSREQFF.

In its sample, this clone ranks as large (0.1 to 1%). Other DNA sequences in this sample translate to the same CDR3. The chain has TRBV5-1 and TRBJ2-2; possible D gene TRBD1, 5 bases. Trimming shortened V by 0 bases and J by 1 base, and 7 bases separated the two germline ends. The CDR3 contains 15 residues. CDR1 and CDR2 from the germline V gene are SGHRS and YFSETQ. In DNA form, the CDR3 reads TGCGCCAGCAGCTTGGGGCAGGGGAACACCGGGGAGCTGTTTTTT. It specifies CASSLGQGNTGELFF.

The CDR3 spells CASSLHIYF. CDR3 nucleotides: TGTGCCAGCAGCTTACACATATATTTT. This chain connects TRBV7-2 to TRBJ1-3; D gene uncertain. V lost 2 bases, J lost 12 bases, and 2 bases lay in between. Germline CDR1 is SGHTA and CDR2 is FQGNSA. The CDR3 is 9 residues long.

The V and J genes are TRBV27 and TRBJ1-5; D remains unclear. CDR1 MNHEY and CDR2 SMNVEV come from the germline V gene (reference sequence). Trimming pared 3 bases from V and 2 bases from J, leaving 14 bases between. The CDR3 runs 16 residues. CDR3 amino acids: CASSFSWERGNQPQHF. The CDR3 region has the DNA TGTGCCAGCAGTTTTAGCTGGGAGCGGGGCAATCAGCCCCAGCATTTT.

This rearrangement joins TRBV18 to TRBJ1-2; D gene uncertain. The CDR3 totals 13 residues. Trimming left V 4 bases short and J 1 base short, with 7 bases between. Germline V gene sequence: CDR1 KGHSH, CDR2 LQKENI. The chain's CDR3 is CASSLNNNYGYTF. CDR3 nucleotides: TGTGCCAGCTCACTTAACAATAACTATGGCTACACCTTC.

V and J are TRBV7-3 and TRBJ2-2; tentative D call: TRBD1 (5 bases). Germline CDR1 is SGHTA and CDR2 is FQGTGA. The CDR3 loop spans 15 amino acids. Trimming left V 2 bases short and J 4 bases short, with 11 bases between. The CDR3 here is CASSLSQGTTGELFF. CDR3 in DNA: TGTGCCAGCAGCTTATCCCAGGGAACCACCGGGGAGCTGTTTTTT.

The chain links TRBV12-5 to TRBJ2-7; 7 bases are shared with TRBD1. CDR1 LGHNT and CDR2 FRNRAP come from the germline V gene. J lost 1 base, V lost 1 base, and 4 bases had no gene match. This CDR3 has 15 amino acids. The CDR3 DNA sequence: TGTGCTAGTGGTTTGGCCCGACAGGGTTCCTACGAGCAGTACGTC. It encodes CASGLARQGSYEQYV.

The CDR3 region is CASSQRSKAGNSPLHF. CDR3 bases: TGTGCCAGCAGCCAAAGGAGTAAGGCAGGGAATTCACCCCTCCACTTT. This sequence joins TRBV3-1 (or the pseudogene TRBV3-2) and TRBJ1-6, with D tentatively TRBD1 (5 bases). Trimming cost V 2 bases and J 7 bases, with 15 bases left between them. This CDR3 region has 16 residues. The germline gives CDR1 LGHDT, CDR2 YNNKEL (reference sequence).

The chain uses TRBV5-8 and TRBJ1-1; TRBD1 agrees at 7 bases. V lost 4 bases, J lost 0 bases, and 9 bases stayed unmatched. Germline CDR1 and CDR2: SGHTS and YDEGEE. The CDR3 has 16 amino acids. The CDR3 nucleotides read TGTGCCAGCAGCCCCCGGACAGGTACCATGAACACTGAAGCTTTCTTT. Its translation: CASSPRTGTMNTEAFF.

J is TRBJ2-1 and V is TRBV7-6; possible D gene TRBD1, 5 bases. V was clipped by 3 bases and J by 6 bases, with 12 bases between them. This CDR3 comprises 14 residues. Per the germline V gene, CDR1 is SGHVS and CDR2 is FNYEAQ. The CDR3 coding sequence is TGTGCCAGCAGCTTGCGGTCAGGGATCAATGAGCAGTTCTTC. Protein sequence: CASSLRSGINEQFF.

CDR3 DNA: TGCGCCAGCAGCTTGTCGGCGGCTATGAACACTGAAGCTTTCTTT. Encoded protein: CASSLSAAMNTEAFF. The chain couples TRBV5-1 to TRBJ1-1; unclear D gene. The CDR3 spans 15 residues. Trimming removed 1 base from V and 0 bases from J, with 10 bases in between. Germline CDR1 is SGHRS and CDR2 is YFSETQ.

The chain is built from TRBV7-6 and TRBJ2-7; the D is unclear. Germline V gene sequence: CDR1 SGHVS, CDR2 FNYEAQ. There are 11 residues in the CDR3. Trimming took off 1 base at V and 6 bases at J, with 4 bases between the two ends. CDR3 bases: TGTGCCAGCAGCTTAGGTCTCGAGCAGTACTTC. Translated, it gives CASSLGLEQYF.

This clone occurred once. The chain is built from TRBV25-1 and TRBJ2-3; D gene uncertain. Trimming shortened V by 4 bases and J by 1 base, and 12 bases separated the two germline ends. There are 15 residues in the CDR3. From germline, CDR1 is MGHDK and CDR2 SYGVNS. The CDR3 is CASSVGSLGTDTQYF. DNA for the CDR3: TGTGCCAGCAGTGTTGGTAGTTTAGGCACAGATACGCAGTATTTT.

This sequence joins TRBV7-2 and TRBJ2-3, with D possibly being TRBD1 (5 bases). Germline lookup yields CDR1 SGHTA and CDR2 FQGNSA. The CDR3 is 16 residues long. Trimming left V 4 bases short and J 6 bases short, with 20 bases between. CDR3 region: CASSSGPEGARDTQYF. DNA for the CDR3: TGTGCCAGCAGCTCAGGGCCCGAAGGGGCCCGGGATACGCAGTATTTT.